One sample yielded the 3 T cell receptor beta chains listed below, sequenced in a study of blood T cell repertoires in COVID-19. Profiled with immunoSEQ multiplex PCR; TCRdb holds only in-frame clones, not every one. The profile shows approximately 170,000 clones, 65% to 85% of them singletons. The source material was PBMCs or T cells enriched from blood (not recorded which). The receptors here all came from a man between 35 and 55 years old who had recovered from COVID-19.

This chain links TRBV27 with TRBJ1-2; 8 positions agree with TRBD1. V lost 5 bases, J lost 0 bases, and 11 bases stayed unmatched. Germline CDR1 MNHEY, CDR2 SMNVEV (reference sequence). The CDR3 totals 17 residues. This CDR3 reads CASSPLGGRGPNYGYTF. The CDR3 coding sequence is TGTGCCAGCAGTCCCCTCGGAGGCAGGGGGCCTAACTATGGCTACACCTTC.

The rearrangement joins TRBV13 to TRBJ2-7; TRBD2 matches at 9 bases. CDR3 size: 15 residues. Germline CDR1 and CDR2: PRHDT and FYEKMQ (reference sequence). After removal of 5 bases from V and 7 bases from J, the junction contained 12 bases not matched to a gene. CDR3 bases: TGTGCCAGCAGCCTGGCAAGCGGGGGGCCTGGTGAGCAGTACTTC. Amino acids: CASSLASGGPGEQYF.

The chain has TRBV19 and TRBJ2-1, with 9 bases lining up with TRBD2. Germline assignment: CDR1 LNHDA and CDR2 SQIVND (reference sequence). The V gene end was trimmed by 1 base and the J gene end by 10 bases; junction bases not matched to a gene: 2. CDR3 length equals 13 residues. This CDR3 is CASSIALAGEQFF. CDR3 coding DNA: TGTGCCAGTAGTATAGCGCTAGCGGGGGAGCAGTTCTTC.